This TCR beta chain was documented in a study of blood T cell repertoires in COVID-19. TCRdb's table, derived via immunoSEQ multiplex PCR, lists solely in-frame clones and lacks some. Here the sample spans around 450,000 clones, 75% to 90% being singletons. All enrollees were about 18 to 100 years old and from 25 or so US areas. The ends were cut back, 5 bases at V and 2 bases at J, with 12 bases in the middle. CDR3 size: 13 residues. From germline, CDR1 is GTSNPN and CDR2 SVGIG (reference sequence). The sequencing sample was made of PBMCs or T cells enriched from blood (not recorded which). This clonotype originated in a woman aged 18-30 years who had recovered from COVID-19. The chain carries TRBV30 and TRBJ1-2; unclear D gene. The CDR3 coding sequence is TGTGCCTGGTTTGGAGGGTTGAACTATGGCTACACCTTC. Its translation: CAWFGGLNYGYTF.